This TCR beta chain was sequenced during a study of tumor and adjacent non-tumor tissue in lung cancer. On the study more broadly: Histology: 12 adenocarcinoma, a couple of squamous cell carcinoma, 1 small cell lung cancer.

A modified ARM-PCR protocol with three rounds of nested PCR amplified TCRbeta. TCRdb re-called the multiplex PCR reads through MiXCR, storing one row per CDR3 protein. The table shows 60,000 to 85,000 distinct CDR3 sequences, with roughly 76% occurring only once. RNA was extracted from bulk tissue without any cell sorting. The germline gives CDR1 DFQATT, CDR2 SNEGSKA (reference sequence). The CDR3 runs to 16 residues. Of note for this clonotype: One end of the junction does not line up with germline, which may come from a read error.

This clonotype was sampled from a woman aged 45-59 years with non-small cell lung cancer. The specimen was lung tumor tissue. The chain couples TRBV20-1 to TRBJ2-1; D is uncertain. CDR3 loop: CSVRDRGALSYNEQFF. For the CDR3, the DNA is TGCAGTGTTAGAGATCGCGGCGCCCTATCCTACAATGAGCAGTTCTTC.